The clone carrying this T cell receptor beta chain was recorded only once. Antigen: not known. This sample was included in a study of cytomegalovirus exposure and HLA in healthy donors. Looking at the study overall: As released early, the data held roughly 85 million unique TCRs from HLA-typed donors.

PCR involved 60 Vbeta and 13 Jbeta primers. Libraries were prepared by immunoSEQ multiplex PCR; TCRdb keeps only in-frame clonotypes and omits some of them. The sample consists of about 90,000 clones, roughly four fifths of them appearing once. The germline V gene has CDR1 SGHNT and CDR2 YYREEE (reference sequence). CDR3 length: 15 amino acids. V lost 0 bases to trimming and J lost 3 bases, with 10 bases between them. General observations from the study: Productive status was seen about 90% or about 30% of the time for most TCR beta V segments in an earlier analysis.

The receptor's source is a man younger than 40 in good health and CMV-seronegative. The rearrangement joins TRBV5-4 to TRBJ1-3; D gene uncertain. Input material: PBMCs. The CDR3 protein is CASSLDPTDGNTIYF. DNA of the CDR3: TGTGCCAGCAGCTTGGATCCAACAGATGGAAACACCATATATTTT.